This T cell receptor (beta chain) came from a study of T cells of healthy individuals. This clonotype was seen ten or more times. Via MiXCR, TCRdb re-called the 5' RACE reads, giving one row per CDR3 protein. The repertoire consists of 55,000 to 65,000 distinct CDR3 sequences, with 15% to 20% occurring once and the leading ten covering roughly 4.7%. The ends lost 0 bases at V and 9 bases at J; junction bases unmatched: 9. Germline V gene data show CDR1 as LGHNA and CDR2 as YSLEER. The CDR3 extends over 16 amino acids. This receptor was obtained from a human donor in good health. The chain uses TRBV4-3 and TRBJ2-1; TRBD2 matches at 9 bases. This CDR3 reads CASSQDQGSGRFEQFF. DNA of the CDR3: TGCGCCAGCAGCCAAGATCAAGGTAGCGGGAGATTTGAGCAGTTCTTC.